Listed below are T cell receptor beta chains from one sample, sequenced in a study of response to subunit inactivated influenza vaccine. Using its own MiXCR run on the RT-PCR reads, TCRdb lists one record per CDR3 protein. The table shows approximately 500,000 distinct CDR3 sequences, with roughly 15% occurring only once. The specimen was PBMCs from blood, collected about 12 days after vaccination. These receptors all come from a man in his fifties or sixties who received an inactivated influenza vaccine. Both conserved end residues are part of each CDR3. D genes are given only for firm matches. Some rows mark clone size as missing; the rest say once, few, many or name a class of expanded clone.

TRBV3-1	TRBD1	16	few	TRBJ2-2	TGTGCCAGCAGCCCAGGGGGACAGACTTACACCGGGGAGCTGTTTTTT	CASSPGGQTYTGELFF
TRBV20-1	TRBD1	12	few	TRBJ1-2	TGCAGTGCTTACCGGGACAGCTATGGCTACACCTTC	CSAYRDSYGYTF
TRBV6-2/TRBV6-3	TRBD1	14	few	TRBJ2-4	TGTGCCAGCAGTACACAGGGGGCGAGAAACATTCAGTACTTC	CASSTQGARNIQYF
TRBV29-1	TRBD2	17	few	TRBJ2-3	TGCAGCGTTGAAGTTGGGACTAGCGGGGCCGTCACAGATACGCAGTATTTT	CSVEVGTSGAVTDTQYF
TRBV29-1	-	13	-	TRBJ2-7	TGCAGCGTTGGGGCAGGGAGGACCTACGAGCAGTACTTC	CSVGAGRTYEQYF
TRBV5-1	TRBD2	18	many	TRBJ2-2	TGCGCCAGCAGCCTCGGAAGGACTAGCGGAACGAACACCGGGGAGCTGTTTTTT	CASSLGRTSGTNTGELFF
TRBV5-1	-	14	-	TRBJ2-1	TGCGCCAGCACCACCCCGGAGGGTATCAATGAGCAGTTCTTC	CASTTPEGINEQFF
TRBV5-1	-	14	-	TRBJ2-4	TGCGCCAGCACCACAGGAAAGGGGGGGAACATTCAGTACTTC	CASTTGKGGNIQYF
TRBV6-5	-	13	-	TRBJ1-1	TGTGCCAGCAGTTACCCGGGGGTCGGGACAGCTTTCTTT	CASSYPGVGTAFF
TRBV20-1	-	18	few	TRBJ2-4	TGCAGTGCTAGAGAGGGCAGCCACCCTCCCCTAGCCAAAAACATTCAGTACTTC	CSAREGSHPPLAKNIQYF
TRBV7-9	-	15	-	TRBJ1-4	TGTGCCAGCAGCTTAGATGCAGGGTACAATGAAAAACTGTTTTTT	CASSLDAGYNEKLFF
TRBV11-2	-	15	-	TRBJ1-6	TGTGCCAGCAGCTTTGCCGGGATCCTGAATTCACCCCTCCACTTT	CASSFAGILNSPLHF
TRBV20-1	-	15	-	TRBJ2-7	TGCAGTGCTAGCCGGGACATCGGCTCAAGTTACGAGCAGTACTTC	CSASRDIGSSYEQYF
TRBV29-1	-	14	few	TRBJ2-3	TGCAGCGTTCTTGAGGAGGCTAGAGCGGATACGCAGTATTTT	CSVLEEARADTQYF
TRBV4-2	-	15	few	TRBJ1-1	TGTGCCAGCAGCTCAAGCCCGACCATGAACACTGAAGCTTTCTTT	CASSSSPTMNTEAFF
TRBV24-1	TRBD2	17	-	TRBJ2-1	TGTGCCACCAGTGATTCCCTGCGGGAGGGGTTCTACAATGAGCAGTTCTTC	CATSDSLREGFYNEQFF
TRBV5-1	-	14	-	TRBJ2-1	TGCGCCAGCAGCTCCGAGGGCCCGGGCAATGAGCAGTTCTTC	CASSSEGPGNEQFF
TRBV10-3	-	14	-	TRBJ1-5	TGTGCCATCAGTGTGGCAGGGAGCAATCAGCCCCAGCATTTT	CAISVAGSNQPQHF
TRBV4-1	-	15	few	TRBJ1-5	TGCGCCAGCAGCCAGCAGGGGCGTAACGATCAGCCCCAGCATTTT	CASSQQGRNDQPQHF
TRBV20-1	-	12	-	TRBJ1-1	TGCAGTGCTAGCCCTCAGAACACTGAAGCTTTCTTT	CSASPQNTEAFF
TRBV6-1	-	14	-	TRBJ2-6	TGTGCCAGCACCATAGCCTCTGGGGCCAACGTCCTGACTTTC	CASTIASGANVLTF
TRBV12-3/TRBV12-4	TRBD1	13	many	TRBJ2-5	TGTGCCAGCAGTTACACAGGGGGGGAGACCCAGTACTTC	CASSYTGGETQYF
TRBV5-1	TRBD1	16	-	TRBJ2-3	TGCGCCAGCAGCTGGCCCGGGACAGGGCTCGCAGATACGCAGTATTTT	CASSWPGTGLADTQYF
TRBV12-3/TRBV12-4	TRBD2	16	few	TRBJ2-5	TGTGCCAGCAGTGCCTTAGCGGGGGGGCCCAGTGAGACCCAGTACTTC	CASSALAGGPSETQYF
TRBV4-1	-	13	few	TRBJ2-5	TGCGCCAGCAGCCGGCTACGACAAGAGACCCAGTACTTC	CASSRLRQETQYF
TRBV20-1	-	14	-	TRBJ2-1	TGCAGTGCTAGAGACAGGGTTCTGGGCAATGAGCAGTTCTTC	CSARDRVLGNEQFF
TRBV25-1	TRBD2	15	few	TRBJ2-3	TGTGCCAGCAGTATAGCGGGGGGGAGCACAGATACGCAGTATTTT	CASSIAGGSTDTQYF
TRBV9	TRBD1	14	-	TRBJ2-3	TGTGCCAGCAGTACGGGACAGGGTTTAGATACGCAGTATTTT	CASSTGQGLDTQYF
TRBV7-9	TRBD1	15	-	TRBJ2-5	TGTGCCAGCAGCCACAGGGGGCAGACCCAAGAGACCCAGTACTTC	CASSHRGQTQETQYF
TRBV12-3/TRBV12-4	-	13	many	TRBJ2-2	TGTGCCAGTAAAGGGCCGAACACCGGGGAGCTGTTTTTT	CASKGPNTGELFF
TRBV18	-	14	few	TRBJ2-1	TGTGCCAGCTCACCAATGACACTCTACAATGAGCAGTTCTTC	CASSPMTLYNEQFF
TRBV5-5	TRBD2	14	-	TRBJ2-1	TGTGCCAGCAGCTTTGCGGGAGCTCGGAATGAGCAGTTCTTC	CASSFAGARNEQFF
TRBV15	-	17	-	TRBJ2-7	TGTGCCACCAGCAGACATACCCCTGGACTGTACTCCTACGAGCAGTACTTC	CATSRHTPGLYSYEQYF
TRBV10-3	TRBD1	16	many	TRBJ2-2	TGTGCCATCAGCAAGGGGAGACAGGGGGGAACCGGGGAGCTGTTTTTT	CAISKGRQGGTGELFF
TRBV2	-	14	-	TRBJ2-3	TGTGCCAGTACCGACAGCCCCGCACCAGATACGCAGTATTTT	CASTDSPAPDTQYF
TRBV14	-	13	-	TRBJ2-4	TGTGCCAGCAGCCAACTTGGAGGGAACATTCAGTACTTC	CASSQLGGNIQYF
TRBV2	TRBD1	12	many	TRBJ2-7	TGTGCCAGCACCCGGACAGGGAGTGAGCAGTACTTC	CASTRTGSEQYF
TRBV5-4	TRBD1	14	-	TRBJ1-2	TGTGCCAGCAGCAGGACAGGGGACATCGTGGGCTACACCTTC	CASSRTGDIVGYTF